What follows are 9 T cell receptor beta chains derived from one specimen sequenced in a study of T cell repertoires in cytomegalovirus infection. TCRdb reprocessed the reads via MiXCR and lists one record per CDR3 protein. The table has 560,000 or so distinct CDR3 sequences, approximately 17% seen once. The sample comprised CD8+ T cells from PBMCs. All receptors come from a human donor in good health (CMV status not recorded). Some clones in this sample may be carry-over from other donors' samples.

J is TRBJ2-5 and V is TRBV27, with a weak D call TRBD1 (7 bases). V was pared by 5 bases and J by 2 bases, with 15 bases between. CDR3 length: 15 residues. The germline V gene encodes CDR1 MNHEY and CDR2 SMNVEV (reference sequence). The CDR3: CASSDGAGGQETQYF. The CDR3 DNA reads as TGTGCCAGCAGTGATGGGGCAGGGGGGCAAGAGACCCAGTACTTC.

Remarks on this clonotype: One base away lies a much larger clone, so this may be a sequencing read error. The chain uses TRBV7-6 and TRBJ2-7; the D is unclear. Trimming stripped 4 bases from V and 2 bases from J, with 15 bases between. The V gene's germline CDR1 is SGHVS and CDR2 FNYEAQ. The CDR3 is made up of 15 amino acids. The CDR3: CASSSVGRSTYEQYF. The CDR3 DNA is TGTGCCAGCAGCTCAGTAGGACGGTCAACCTACGAGCAGTACTTC.

In its sample, this clonotype was seen many times. J is TRBJ2-1 and V is TRBV24-1, with D perhaps matching TRBD1 (5 bases). Germline CDR1 reads KGHDR; CDR2 reads SFDVKD. The V gene lost 0 bases and the J gene lost 4 bases, with 6 bases spanning the gap. This CDR3 contains 14 residues. The chain's CDR3 is CATSDLDRYNEQFF. DNA for the CDR3: TGTGCCACCAGTGATTTGGACAGATACAATGAGCAGTTCTTC.

This clonotype was counted a few times. The chain links TRBV4-2 to TRBJ2-7; 8 bases are shared with TRBD2. The CDR3 has 16 amino acids. Germline V gives CDR1 LGHNA, CDR2 YNFKEQ. V was clipped by 0 bases and J by 4 bases; unmatched bases: 8. Here the CDR3 DNA reads TGTGCCAGCAGCCAAGAGTCCAGCGGGAGTTATTACGAGCAGTACTTC. Protein product: CASSQESSGSYYEQYF.

This clonotype was counted ten times or more. J is TRBJ2-5 and V is TRBV7-9; 9 bases are shared with TRBD2. CDR1 and CDR2 from the germline V gene are SEHNR and FQNEAQ (reference sequence). J gave up 4 bases and V 3 bases, and 6 bases lay outside the gene matches. The CDR3 contains 15 residues. CDR3 amino acids: CASSFKAGGPETQYF. Here the CDR3 DNA reads TGTGCCAGCAGCTTCAAAGCGGGGGGCCCAGAGACCCAGTACTTC.

The rearrangement joins TRBV19 to TRBJ2-3; the D gene is possibly TRBD1 (6 bases). Trimming removed 6 bases from V and 1 base from J, with 14 bases in between. The germline V gene encodes CDR1 LNHDA and CDR2 SQIVND (reference sequence). The CDR3 spans 15 residues. CDR3 nucleotide sequence: TGTGCCAGTAGAGACAGGAATTGGGGCACAGATACGCAGTATTTT. This gives the protein CASRDRNWGTDTQYF.

Remarks on this clonotype: This may come from a read error, since a much larger clone is one base off. The chain carries TRBV6-8 and TRBJ2-1, with TRBD2 identical over 9 bases. Germline V lookup: CDR1 MNHGY, CDR2 SAAAGT. The V and J ends lost 7 bases and 4 bases, in that order; junction bases with no gene match: 5. The CDR3 sequence is 14 residues long. Here the CDR3 reads CASIGLACYNEQFF. In nucleotides, the CDR3 is TGTGCCAGCATCGGACTAGCGTGTTACAATGAGCAGTTCTTC.

This clonotype showed up just a few times. The chain has TRBV6-2 or TRBV6-3 and TRBJ2-5, with 12 bases identical to TRBD2. J was trimmed by 2 bases and V by 5 bases; bases with no gene match: 9. Germline-derived CDR1 and CDR2 are MNHEY and SVGEGT. CDR3 size: 17 residues. This CDR3 reads CASSLAGGPVEQETQYF. The CDR3 nucleotides are TGTGCCAGCAGTCTAGCGGGAGGGCCGGTTGAACAAGAGACCCAGTACTTC.

The V and J genes are TRBV27 and TRBJ1-1; D call uncertain. Germline assignment: CDR1 MNHEY and CDR2 SMNVEV (reference sequence). V gave up 3 bases and J gave up 1 base, with 9 bases separating them. The CDR3 runs to 14 residues. CDR3 nucleotide sequence: TGTGCCAGCAGTTTCGGCGACCGGAACACTGAAGCTTTCTTT. This gives the protein CASSFGDRNTEAFF.